Following are 30 T cell receptor beta chains from one sample sequenced in a study of technical replicates of blood from a few donors. Generated by immunoSEQ multiplex PCR, the TCRdb table keeps only in-frame clones and is missing some. Of under 85,000 clones in the sample, 95% to 97% were seen once. Sequences were obtained from T cells isolated from PBMCs. The receptors come from a human donor in good health.

The chain joins TRBV4-3 to TRBJ2-1; D is unresolved. The length of the CDR3 is 12 residues. Germline V gene sequence: CDR1 LGHNA, CDR2 YSLEER. Trimming shortened V by 2 bases and J by 5 bases, and 4 bases separated the two germline ends. In DNA, the CDR3 is TGCGCCAGCAGCCAACCTAACAATGAGCAGTTCTTC. Translation: CASSQPNNEQFF.

V and J are TRBV2 and TRBJ2-7; the D gene is possibly TRBD1 (6 bases). Trimming took 5 bases from V and 4 from J, leaving 9 bases between them. The CDR3 is made up of 12 amino acids. Germline-derived CDR1 and CDR2 are SNHLY and FYNNEI. The CDR3 is CASSYRGYEQYF. CDR3 DNA sequence: TGTGCCAGCAGTTATAGGGGGTACGAGCAGTACTTC.

The chain couples TRBV25-1 to TRBJ2-3, with a tentative D call TRBD2 (5 bases). This CDR3 comprises 12 residues. In germline, CDR1 is MGHDK, CDR2 SYGVNS. V was clipped by 8 bases and J by 0 bases, with 6 bases between them. The CDR3 here is CASGLSTDTQYF. The CDR3 nucleotides are TGTGCCAGCGGACTGAGCACAGATACGCAGTATTTT.

The chain employs TRBV19 and TRBJ1-1, with D perhaps TRBD1 (5 bases). Germline assignment: CDR1 LNHDA and CDR2 SQIVND (reference sequence). Trimming cost V 5 bases and J 0 bases, with 19 bases left between them. The length of the CDR3 is 17 residues. The DNA for the CDR3 is TGTGCCAGTAGTCCGCCGCGGGACGCGTTTATGAACACTGAAGCTTTCTTT. Residues: CASSPPRDAFMNTEAFF.

In this sample, this clone turned up once. The CDR3 loop is CASSEARSPGANVLTF. The DNA of the CDR3 is TGTGCCAGCAGTGAAGCTCGGTCCCCCGGGGCCAACGTCCTGACTTTC. This chain links TRBV2 with TRBJ2-6; D not resolved. In germline, CDR1 is SNHLY, CDR2 FYNNEI. V was pared by 0 bases and J by 4 bases, with 10 bases between. The CDR3 is made up of 16 amino acids.

The chain joins TRBV19 to TRBJ1-2; D is unresolved. Trimming removed 5 bases from V and 4 bases from J, with 8 bases in between. The CDR3 sequence is 12 residues long. Per the germline V gene, CDR1 is LNHDA and CDR2 is SQIVND (reference sequence). The CDR3 protein is CASSRGFYGYTF. Here the CDR3 DNA reads TGTGCCAGTAGTCGAGGTTTCTATGGCTACACCTTC. Full variable domain (outside the CDR3, taken from reference TRBV19 and TRBJ1-2): DGGITQSPKYLFRKEGQNVTLSCEQNLNHDAMYWYRQDPGQGLRLIYYSQIVNDFQKGDIAEGYSVSREKKESFPLTVTSAQKNPTAFYLCASSRGFYGYTFGSGTRLTVV.

The chain is built from TRBV5-1 and TRBJ2-2, with 9 positions matching TRBD1. The germline V gene has CDR1 SGHRS and CDR2 YFSETQ. This CDR3 has 16 residues. The junction had 6 bases not matched to a gene; V was cut back by 2 bases and J by 4 bases. CDR3 in DNA: TGCGCCAGCAGCTTAACAGGGGGCGAGGGCACCGGGGAGCTGTTTTTT. Protein sequence: CASSLTGGEGTGELFF.

The chain couples TRBV2 to TRBJ1-2; tentative D call: TRBD1 (6 bases). V was pared by 7 bases and J by 2 bases, with 11 bases between. This CDR3 region has 13 residues. Germline CDR1 is SNHLY and CDR2 is FYNNEI. The CDR3 nucleotides are TGTGCCAGCAATAAACAGGGAAACTATGGCTACACCTTC. Its protein product is CASNKQGNYGYTF.

The V gene is TRBV2, the J gene TRBJ1-1, with 7 bases that match TRBD1. Germline CDR1 is SNHLY and CDR2 is FYNNEI. CDR3 length: 14 residues. V dropped 6 bases and J dropped 2; count of bases not matched to a gene: 6. CDR3 nucleotide sequence: TGTGCCAGCAGGCACACAGGGGTTAACACTGAAGCTTTCTTT. It encodes CASRHTGVNTEAFF.

CDR3 sequence (DNA): TGTGCCATCAGTGAGTCCTCGCGGGGGATACCCCATCACGAGCAGTACTTC. It encodes CAISESSRGIPHHEQYF. The V gene is TRBV10-3, the J gene TRBJ2-7; 7 bases line up with TRBD2. V lost 0 bases, J lost 5 bases, and 13 bases stayed unmatched. The CDR3 extends over 17 amino acids. Germline CDR1 reads ENHRY; CDR2 reads SYGVKD.

This sequence joins TRBV2 and TRBJ1-1; 9 positions agree with TRBD1. The CDR3 is made up of 11 amino acids. Germline values: CDR1 SNHLY, CDR2 FYNNEI. V dropped 6 bases and J dropped 10; count of bases not matched to a gene: 3. CDR3 residues: CASRDRGRAFF. CDR3 coding DNA: TGTGCCAGCAGGGACAGGGGTAGAGCTTTCTTT.

The rearrangement links TRBV4-3 to TRBJ2-7; no reliable D call. From germline, CDR1 is LGHNA and CDR2 YSLEER. This CDR3 has 13 residues. V lost 0 bases and J 3 bases, leaving 6 bases between the germline ends. The CDR3 spells CASSQEFLYEQYF. The CDR3 nucleotides read TGCGCCAGCAGCCAAGAGTTTCTCTACGAGCAGTACTTC.

The chain employs TRBV19 and TRBJ1-5; 9 bases agree with TRBD1. The J segment lost 0 bases and the V segment lost 8 bases, leaving 26 bases of the junction unmatched. Germline V lookup: CDR1 LNHDA, CDR2 SQIVND (reference sequence). The CDR3 is 22 amino acids. The CDR3 loop reads CASAMPGQGLSPRDYSNQPQHF. Written as DNA, the CDR3 is TGTGCCAGTGCCATGCCGGGACAGGGACTATCTCCGAGGGATTATAGCAATCAGCCCCAGCATTTT.

The CDR3 sequence: CASSPPGVNTEAFF. The CDR3 bases are TGTGCCAGCAGCCCCCCGGGGGTGAACACTGAAGCTTTCTTT. The chain links TRBV11-2 to TRBJ1-1; a possible D gene is TRBD1 (5 bases). Germline V CDR1 and CDR2: SGHAT, FQNNGV. The V end was cut by 5 bases, the J end by 0 bases, with 10 bases between. This CDR3 contains 14 residues.

This chain connects TRBV7-6 to TRBJ2-2; D is possibly TRBD1 (5 bases). Looked up from germline, CDR1 is SGHVS and CDR2 is FNYEAQ. V lost 5 bases to trimming and J lost 3 bases, with 22 bases between them. The CDR3 runs to 18 residues. The CDR3 protein is CASSIRATGWSDTGELFF. The CDR3 DNA reads as TGTGCCAGCAGCATCCGGGCTACAGGTTGGAGCGACACCGGGGAGCTGTTTTTT.

This chain joins TRBV5-1 and TRBJ2-6; maybe TRBD2 (6 bases). Germline V lookup: CDR1 SGHRS, CDR2 YFSETQ. V lost 6 bases, J lost 1 base, and 14 bases lay in between. The length of the CDR3 is 16 residues. Here the CDR3 reads CASTLWGDSGANVLTF. The CDR3 DNA reads as TGCGCCAGCACCCTATGGGGGGATTCTGGGGCCAACGTCCTGACTTTC.

The genes are TRBV5-8 and TRBJ2-7; a possible D gene is TRBD2 (5 bases). Per the germline V gene, CDR1 is SGHTS and CDR2 is YDEGEE. V was pared by 3 bases and J by 0 bases, with 13 bases between. This CDR3 has 15 residues. Here the CDR3 reads CASSSRLGSSYEQYF. As DNA, the CDR3 is TGTGCCAGCAGCTCTCGTTTGGGGAGCTCCTACGAGCAGTACTTC. The full variable domain, its missing parts supplied by reference TRBV5-8 and TRBJ2-7, is EAGVTQSPTHLIKTRGQQATLRCSPISGHTSVYWYQQALGLGLQFLLWYDEGEERNRGNFPPRFSGRQFPNYSSELNVNALELEDSALYLCASSSRLGSSYEQYFGPGTRLTVT.

This chain uses TRBV6-1 with TRBJ1-1, with 8 bases that match TRBD1. Trimming at V came to 6 bases and at J to 0 bases, leaving 6 bases not matched to a gene. This CDR3 comprises 15 residues. Germline V lookup: CDR1 MNHNS, CDR2 SASEGT. The CDR3: CASSPGQGLNTEAFF. Written as DNA, the CDR3 is TGTGCCAGCAGCCCAGGACAGGGTCTGAACACTGAAGCTTTCTTT.

This chain connects TRBV6-1 to TRBJ1-5, with a tentative D call TRBD1 (6 bases). Germline V gene data show CDR1 as MNHNS and CDR2 as SASEGT. The CDR3 consists of 18 residues. Deletions cut 1 base from V and 5 bases from J, with 21 bases between. Here the CDR3 reads CASSEGGFRGYPYQPQHF. Written as DNA, the CDR3 is TGTGCCAGCAGTGAAGGAGGCTTCAGGGGATACCCTTATCAGCCCCAGCATTTT.

This chain links TRBV7-9 with TRBJ2-1; 7 bases line up with TRBD2. From germline, CDR1 is SEHNR and CDR2 FQNEAQ (reference sequence). This CDR3 region has 14 residues. J lost 5 bases, V lost 2 bases, and 3 bases had no gene match. CDR3 region: CASSLREAHNEQFF. The CDR3 nucleotides are TGTGCCAGCAGCTTACGGGAGGCACACAATGAGCAGTTCTTC.

The V call is TRBV27, the J call TRBJ2-7; unclear D gene. CDR1 MNHEY and CDR2 SMNVEV come from the germline V gene (reference sequence). The V gene lost 2 bases and the J gene lost 1 base, with 6 bases spanning the gap. This CDR3 comprises 13 residues. CDR3 residues: CASSLTDSYEQYF. CDR3 DNA: TGTGCCAGCAGTTTAACAGATTCCTACGAGCAGTACTTC.

Only one count was recorded for this clone. V usage is TRBV5-1 and J usage is TRBJ1-1, with D tentatively TRBD1 (5 bases). Trimming removed 3 bases from V and 3 bases from J, with 12 bases in between. This CDR3 region has 14 residues. Germline V CDR1 and CDR2: SGHRS, YFSETQ. This CDR3 reads CASSSGWGDTEAFF. The DNA for the CDR3 is TGCGCCAGCAGCTCGGGTTGGGGGGACACTGAAGCTTTCTTT. Full variable domain (rest looked up from reference TRBV5-1 and TRBJ1-1): KAGVTQTPRYLIKTRGQQVTLSCSPISGHRSVSWYQQTPGQGLQFLFEYFSETQRNKGNFPGRFSGRQFSNSRSEMNVSTLELGDSALYLCASSSGWGDTEAFFGQGTRLTVV.

V and J are TRBV6-5 and TRBJ2-7, with D uncertain. The CDR3 runs 12 residues. CDR1 is MNHEY, CDR2 SVGAGI, per germline. V was clipped by 8 bases and J by 3 bases, with 11 bases between them. The CDR3 sequence: CASSGLNYEQYF. The CDR3 DNA reads TGTGCCAGCTCGGGTCTTAACTACGAGCAGTACTTC.

The J gene is TRBJ2-1, the V gene TRBV5-6; tentatively, D is TRBD1 (5 bases). V was shortened by 0 bases and J by 6 bases, with 10 bases between the two germline ends. This CDR3 has 14 amino acids. The germline gives CDR1 SGHDT, CDR2 YYEEEE. The CDR3 region is CASSLEGAPNEQFF. The CDR3 DNA follows: TGTGCCAGCAGCTTGGAAGGGGCGCCCAATGAGCAGTTCTTC.

V and J are TRBV6-1 and TRBJ1-4; 12 nucleotides agree with TRBD1. The CDR3 has 17 residues. Germline V gives CDR1 MNHNS, CDR2 SASEGT. The V gene end was trimmed by 4 bases and the J gene end by 4 bases; junction bases not matched to a gene: 7. The CDR3 protein is CASSGRDRGRLNEKLFF. CDR3 DNA sequence: TGTGCCAGCAGTGGCCGGGACAGGGGGCGTCTTAATGAAAAACTGTTTTTT.

This clone was detected only once. This chain joins TRBV25-1 and TRBJ1-2; D is uncertain. With 1 base removed from V and 1 base from J, the gap between germline ends came to 7 bases. This CDR3 comprises 14 residues. Germline V gene data show CDR1 as MGHDK and CDR2 as SYGVNS. Here the CDR3 DNA reads TGTGCCAGCAGTGAATTTGAGGGTAACTATGGCTACACCTTC. Its protein is CASSEFEGNYGYTF.

The chain carries TRBV2 and TRBJ1-1, with 10 bases lining up with TRBD1. The CDR3 contains 14 residues. Germline V gene lookup returns CDR1 SNHLY and CDR2 FYNNEI. V lost 6 bases, J lost 11 bases, and 12 bases stayed unmatched. CDR3 sequence reads: CASSGTGALSEAFF. The DNA for the CDR3 is TGTGCCAGCAGCGGGACAGGGGCCCTCAGTGAGGCTTTCTTT.

This chain uses TRBV11-2 with TRBJ2-2; D might be TRBD2 (6 bases). Germline CDR1 reads SGHAT; CDR2 reads FQNNGV. This CDR3 region has 14 residues. Trimming cost V 5 bases and J 4 bases, with 11 bases left between them. The CDR3, as DNA: TGTGCCAGCAGCCCAGGGACTGCCACCGGGGAGCTGTTTTTT. Amino acids: CASSPGTATGELFF.

The chain recombines TRBV7-2 with TRBJ2-7, with D uncertain. CDR1 is SGHTA and CDR2 is FQGNSA in the germline V gene. Between the trimmed V and J ends, which lost 2 bases and 3 bases, there was a span of 5 bases. The CDR3 covers 12 residues. CDR3 nucleotides: TGTGCCAGCAGCTTACTTTTCTACGAGCAGTACTTC. Translating it yields CASSLLFYEQYF.

J is TRBJ2-2 and V is TRBV5-6; D is possibly TRBD2 (6 bases). The CDR3 is 17 residues long. Germline V gene sequence: CDR1 SGHDT, CDR2 YYEEEE. V gave up 4 bases and J gave up 6 bases, with 22 bases separating them. CDR3 protein: CASSGFSGDFSSGELFF. In DNA form, the CDR3 reads TGTGCCAGCAGCGGGTTCTCCGGGGACTTTTCATCCGGGGAGCTGTTTTTT.